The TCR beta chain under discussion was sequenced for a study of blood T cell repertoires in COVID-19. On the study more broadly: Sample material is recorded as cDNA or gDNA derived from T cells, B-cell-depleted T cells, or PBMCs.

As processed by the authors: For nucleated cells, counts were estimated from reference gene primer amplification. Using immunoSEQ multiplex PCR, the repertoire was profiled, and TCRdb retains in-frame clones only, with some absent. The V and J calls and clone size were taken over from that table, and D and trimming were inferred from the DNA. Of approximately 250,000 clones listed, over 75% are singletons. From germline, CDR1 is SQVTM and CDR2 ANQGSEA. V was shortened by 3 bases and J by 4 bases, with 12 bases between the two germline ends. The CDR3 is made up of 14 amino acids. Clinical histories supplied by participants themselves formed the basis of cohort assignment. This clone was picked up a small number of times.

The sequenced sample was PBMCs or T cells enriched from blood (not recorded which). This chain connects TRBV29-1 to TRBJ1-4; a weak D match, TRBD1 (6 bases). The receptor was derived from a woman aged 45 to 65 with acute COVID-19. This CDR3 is CSVEDSPFNEKLFF. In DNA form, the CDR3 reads TGCAGCGTTGAGGACAGTCCCTTTAATGAAAAACTGTTTTTT.